The entry below gives a single T cell receptor beta chain sequence along with its context. Its binding antigen is unknown. No base qualities exist here, and no much larger clone lies one base off it. The sequencer was an Illumina HiSeq 1500. Through fastp at Q25 and MiXCR, TCRdb rebuilt clones from the public reads, retaining in-frame beta chains. Rows are unified per CDR3 protein, each entry keeping the most common DNA and genes. This sample is represented by fewer than 85,000 distinct CDR3 sequences; around half of them were singletons. 85% to 95% of the sample is taken by the ten largest. The data are from a study of T cell repertoires in cytomegalovirus infection (dated 2019 in TCRdb). Describing the broader study: Alongside well-studied HLA-B-restricted epitopes, the peptide stimulations were aimed at recently identified HLA-C-restricted CMV epitopes, whose presentation resists viral immunomodulation. The HLA type of each donor mattered for the analysis, because public TCR beta signatures pointed to carriage of CMV infection along with the matching HLA type.

In the paper's terms, the treatment or condition label means: in vitro stimulation with specific CMV peptide epitopes to enrich CMV-specific T cells. CDR1 and CDR2, per the germline V gene (reference sequence), are DFQATT and SNEGSKA. The CDR3, cysteine through phenylalanine, is 15 amino acids long. Only the CDR3 part of the read is kept: 45 bases, read in frame from the first base. V is pruned by 4 bases and J by 2 bases, leaving 8 bases of the junction without a gene match. Overall study outcomes, separate from this receptor: The ex vivo response was dominated by HLA-C-restricted CMV-specific TCR beta clonotypes, which also provided the single most frequent clonotype in two of eight donors. Carriers of CMV infection plus the relevant HLA type were discriminated by the cumulative frequency of public TCR beta family members in the study cohort and in an independent 352-donor cohort.

Recombination linked TRBV20-1 to TRBJ2-7; 10 junctional bases match TRBD2. Sequenced material: CD8+ T cells from cultured PBMCs, taken from culture after CMV antigen stimulation. The receptor's source is a human donor in good health (CMV status not recorded). Some clones in this sample may be carry-over from other donors' samples. CDR3 loop: CSANSGRKETYEQYF. The nucleotides read TGCAGTGCTAATAGCGGGAGGAAAGAGACCTACGAGCAGTACTTC.